This is a list of T cell receptor beta chains from one sample in a study of shared clonotypes between healthy human individuals. Method: immunoSEQ multiplex PCR; TCRdb's copy keeps in-frame clones and lacks some. The top ten hold 0.9% to 1.3% of the sample, which has about 2 million clones, about 95% seen once. The specimen was naive CD8+ T cells sorted from blood. The origin of the receptors is a man between 18 and 29 years old in good health. Each CDR3 is given with its conserved first and last residue. D genes are given only for firm matches. Where a row states a size, it is once, few, many or the class of an expanded clone; other rows omit it.

d_call: -; clone_size: -; cdr3_length: 14; j_call: TRBJ2-5; v_call: TRBV27; cdr3_aa: CASSSTALTETQYF; cdr3_nt: TGTGCCAGCAGCTCCACAGCCCTAACAGAGACCCAGTACTTC
d_call: TRBD2; clone_size: -; cdr3_length: 17; j_call: TRBJ2-1; v_call: TRBV5-1; cdr3_aa: CASSPPPGLAPYNEQFF; cdr3_nt: TGCGCCAGCAGCCCTCCTCCGGGACTAGCGCCTTACAATGAGCAGTTCTTC
d_call: -; clone_size: -; cdr3_length: 16; j_call: TRBJ1-3; v_call: TRBV7-9; cdr3_aa: CASSGVKIGSGNTIYF; cdr3_nt: TGTGCCAGCAGCGGTGTAAAAATTGGATCTGGAAACACCATATATTTT
d_call: TRBD1; clone_size: -; cdr3_length: 16; j_call: TRBJ2-1; v_call: TRBV2; cdr3_aa: CASSELGDRVSDEQFF; cdr3_nt: TGTGCCAGCAGTGAATTGGGGGACAGGGTATCCGATGAGCAGTTCTTC
d_call: -; clone_size: once; cdr3_length: 14; j_call: TRBJ1-2; v_call: TRBV9; cdr3_aa: CASSQGGSNYGYTF; cdr3_nt: TGTGCCAGCAGCCAAGGGGGGTCTAACTATGGCTACACCTTC
d_call: -; clone_size: -; cdr3_length: 15; j_call: TRBJ2-1; v_call: TRBV7-9; cdr3_aa: CASNLPGYRNNEQFF; cdr3_nt: TGTGCCAGCAACCTCCCAGGTTACAGAAACAATGAGCAGTTCTTC
d_call: -; clone_size: -; cdr3_length: 15; j_call: TRBJ2-1; v_call: TRBV27; cdr3_aa: CASSQQLDTQDEQFF; cdr3_nt: TGTGCCAGCAGCCAACAACTCGACACCCAGGATGAGCAGTTCTTC
d_call: TRBD2; clone_size: -; cdr3_length: 16; j_call: TRBJ2-7; v_call: TRBV4-1; cdr3_aa: CASSLKQGLAGDEQYF; cdr3_nt: TGCGCCAGCAGCCTGAAACAAGGACTAGCGGGGGACGAGCAGTACTTC
d_call: TRBD2; clone_size: -; cdr3_length: 15; j_call: TRBJ2-7; v_call: TRBV7-6; cdr3_aa: CASSLELAGGYEQYF; cdr3_nt: TGTGCCAGCAGCTTAGAACTAGCGGGAGGATACGAGCAGTACTTC
d_call: -; clone_size: -; cdr3_length: 13; j_call: TRBJ2-7; v_call: TRBV5-6; cdr3_aa: CASSWAEGYEQYF; cdr3_nt: TGTGCCAGCAGCTGGGCTGAGGGCTACGAGCAGTACTTC
d_call: TRBD2; clone_size: -; cdr3_length: 16; j_call: TRBJ2-3; v_call: TRBV9; cdr3_aa: CASGPGTSGGRDTQYF; cdr3_nt: TGTGCCAGCGGTCCCGGGACTAGCGGGGGGCGAGATACGCAGTATTTT
d_call: -; clone_size: -; cdr3_length: 13; j_call: TRBJ2-7; v_call: TRBV29-1; cdr3_aa: CSVEVGDSYEQYF; cdr3_nt: TGCAGCGTTGAAGTGGGGGATTCCTACGAGCAGTACTTC
d_call: -; clone_size: -; cdr3_length: 14; j_call: TRBJ2-3; v_call: TRBV27; cdr3_aa: CASSPLGATDTQYF; cdr3_nt: TGTGCCAGCAGCCCCCTCGGGGCCACAGATACGCAGTATTTT
d_call: -; clone_size: -; cdr3_length: 13; j_call: TRBJ2-7; v_call: TRBV28; cdr3_aa: CASSFEGAYEQYF; cdr3_nt: TGTGCCAGCAGTTTCGAGGGAGCCTACGAGCAGTACTTC
d_call: -; clone_size: -; cdr3_length: 15; j_call: TRBJ1-1; v_call: TRBV6-5; cdr3_aa: CASSFLLRGQGEAFF; cdr3_nt: TGTGCCAGCAGTTTCCTCCTGAGGGGCCAGGGTGAAGCTTTCTTT
d_call: -; clone_size: -; cdr3_length: 14; j_call: TRBJ2-7; v_call: TRBV29-1; cdr3_aa: CSATSGLAGYEQYF; cdr3_nt: TGCAGCGCCACCTCGGGCCTGGCGGGGTACGAGCAGTACTTC
d_call: -; clone_size: -; cdr3_length: 12; j_call: TRBJ2-7; v_call: TRBV27; cdr3_aa: CASSLSGAEQYF; cdr3_nt: TGTGCCAGCAGTCTCTCAGGGGCCGAGCAGTACTTC
d_call: -; clone_size: -; cdr3_length: 17; j_call: TRBJ2-7; v_call: TRBV12-1; cdr3_aa: CASSLVGGGGASYEQYF; cdr3_nt: TGTGCCAGCAGCTTGGTGGGCGGCGGGGGCGCATCCTACGAGCAGTACTTC
d_call: -; clone_size: once; cdr3_length: 18; j_call: TRBJ1-4; v_call: TRBV27; cdr3_aa: CASSPRLRGGTTNEKLFF; cdr3_nt: TGTGCCAGCAGCCCGAGGCTGCGGGGGGGAACAACTAATGAAAAACTGTTTTTT
d_call: -; clone_size: -; cdr3_length: 11; j_call: TRBJ1-1; v_call: TRBV30; cdr3_aa: CAWRAGTEAFF; cdr3_nt: TGTGCCTGGAGAGCGGGCACTGAAGCTTTCTTT
d_call: -; clone_size: once; cdr3_length: 13; j_call: TRBJ1-4; v_call: TRBV19; cdr3_aa: CASSTPTDEKLFF; cdr3_nt: TGTGCCAGTAGTACCCCCACAGATGAAAAACTGTTTTTT
d_call: -; clone_size: once; cdr3_length: 12; j_call: TRBJ1-1; v_call: TRBV5-1; cdr3_aa: CASSLVNTEAFF; cdr3_nt: TGCGCCAGCAGCTTGGTGAACACTGAAGCTTTCTTT
d_call: -; clone_size: once; cdr3_length: 14; j_call: TRBJ2-7; v_call: TRBV27; cdr3_aa: CASSLTGGSYEQYF; cdr3_nt: TGTGCCAGCAGTTTAACCGGGGGCTCCTACGAGCAGTACTTC
d_call: -; clone_size: -; cdr3_length: 12; j_call: TRBJ2-3; v_call: TRBV27; cdr3_aa: CASSLDSRAQYF; cdr3_nt: TGTGCCAGCAGTTTAGACAGCCGGGCGCAGTATTTT
d_call: TRBD1; clone_size: -; cdr3_length: 17; j_call: TRBJ2-4; v_call: TRBV11-3; cdr3_aa: CANEGQGGSLAKNIQYF; cdr3_nt: TGTGCCAATGAGGGACAGGGGGGGTCCCTAGCCAAAAACATTCAGTACTTC